This T cell receptor (beta chain) is drawn from a study of blood T cell repertoires in COVID-19. Germline V lookup: CDR1 SGDLS, CDR2 YYNGEE. The CDR3 covers 15 residues. The V gene lost 1 base and the J gene lost 0 bases, with 9 bases spanning the gap. Profiled with immunoSEQ multiplex PCR; TCRdb holds only in-frame clones, not every one. The sample records fewer than 75,000 clones, approximately 79% being singletons. The source material was peripheral blood. The TCR originated in a woman aged 60-75 years with acute or convalescent COVID-19. V and J are TRBV9 and TRBJ2-3, with D perhaps TRBD1 (5 bases). The CDR3 nucleotides are TGTGCCAGCAGCGTAATAGGACATAGCACAGATACGCAGTATTTT. It encodes CASSVIGHSTDTQYF. The entire variable domain, with the rest obtained from reference TRBV9 and TRBJ2-3, is as follows: DSGVTQTPKHLITATGQRVTLRCSPRSGDLSVYWYQQSLDQGLQFLIQYYNGEERAKGNILERFSAQQFPDLHSELNLSSLELGDSALYFCASSVIGHSTDTQYFGPGTRLTVL.